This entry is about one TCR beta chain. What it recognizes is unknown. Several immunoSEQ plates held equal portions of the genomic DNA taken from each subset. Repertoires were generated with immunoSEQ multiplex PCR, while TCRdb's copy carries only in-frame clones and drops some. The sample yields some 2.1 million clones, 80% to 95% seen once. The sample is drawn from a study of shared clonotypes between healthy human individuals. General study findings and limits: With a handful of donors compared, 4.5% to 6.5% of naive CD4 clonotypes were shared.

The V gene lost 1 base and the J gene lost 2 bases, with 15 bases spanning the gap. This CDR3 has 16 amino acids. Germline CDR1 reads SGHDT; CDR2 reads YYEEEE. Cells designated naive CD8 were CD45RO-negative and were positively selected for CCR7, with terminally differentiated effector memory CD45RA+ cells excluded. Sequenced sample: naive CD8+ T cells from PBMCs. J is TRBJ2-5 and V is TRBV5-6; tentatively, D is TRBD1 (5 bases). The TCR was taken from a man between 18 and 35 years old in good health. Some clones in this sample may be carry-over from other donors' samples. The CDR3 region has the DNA TGTGCCAGCAGCTTGAGAATTGTGGGGCAACAAGAGACCCAGTACTTC. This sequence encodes CASSLRIVGQQETQYF.